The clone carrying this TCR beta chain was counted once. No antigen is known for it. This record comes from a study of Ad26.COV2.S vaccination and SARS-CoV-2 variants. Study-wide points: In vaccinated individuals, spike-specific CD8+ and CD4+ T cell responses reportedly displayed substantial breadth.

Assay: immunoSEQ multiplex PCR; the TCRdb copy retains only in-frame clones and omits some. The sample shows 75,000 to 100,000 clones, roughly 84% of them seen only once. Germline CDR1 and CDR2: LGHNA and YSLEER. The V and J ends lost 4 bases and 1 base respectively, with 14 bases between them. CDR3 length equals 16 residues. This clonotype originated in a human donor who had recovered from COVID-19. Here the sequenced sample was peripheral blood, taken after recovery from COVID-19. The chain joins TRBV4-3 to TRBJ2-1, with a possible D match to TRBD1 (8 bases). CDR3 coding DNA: TGCGCCAGCAGCCCCACAGGGGGGGTATCCTACAATGAGCAGTTCTTC. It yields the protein CASSPTGGVSYNEQFF.